Presented here are 2 T cell receptor beta chains from one specimen sequenced in a study of blood T cell repertoires in COVID-19. Profiled with immunoSEQ multiplex PCR; TCRdb holds only in-frame clones, not every one. The sample records roughly 100,000 clones, approximately 86% being singletons. The specimen was peripheral blood. The receptors derive from a man aged 50-60 years with active or convalescent COVID-19.

The chain joins TRBV18 to TRBJ2-3; 10 bases match TRBD2. V lost 3 bases and J lost 0; bases outside the gene matches: 3. This CDR3 spans 16 amino acids. Germline V gene lookup returns CDR1 KGHSH and CDR2 LQKENI. CDR3 sequence: CASSPLAGGSTDTQYF. For the CDR3, the DNA is TGTGCCAGCTCACCTTTAGCGGGGGGCAGCACAGATACGCAGTATTTT.

The genes are TRBV4-1 and TRBJ1-4; 11 bases map to TRBD1. Per the germline V gene, CDR1 is MGHRA and CDR2 is YSYEKL. Trimming at V came to 5 bases and at J to 0 bases, leaving 8 bases not matched to a gene. This CDR3 is 18 amino acids long. CDR3 sequence: CASSRTGGRGATNEKLFF. The CDR3 DNA reads as TGCGCCAGCAGCAGGACAGGGGGCAGGGGGGCAACTAATGAAAAACTGTTTTTT.